This T cell receptor (beta chain) was sequenced in a study of blood T cell repertoires in COVID-19. Overall study: Acute and convalescent COVID-19 specimens originated in the United States, Italy and Spain. From T cells, B-cell-depleted T cells, or PBMCs came the material, which was cDNA or gDNA.

Original methodology: Cell counts per sample came from amplifying reference gene primers. Libraries were prepared by immunoSEQ multiplex PCR; TCRdb keeps only in-frame clonotypes and omits some of them. The V and J calls and clone size come from that table; D and trimming were worked out from the DNA. In the table there are some 38,000 clones, 70% to 90% of which are singletons. Germline CDR1 is MNHEY and CDR2 is SVGAGI. The CDR3 totals 14 residues. V lost 7 bases to trimming and J lost 6 bases; unmatched junction nucleotides: 8. The V and J genes are TRBV6-5 and TRBJ1-5, with 8 bases aligning to TRBD1. This clonotype was sampled from a man between 65 and 85 years old with acute or convalescent COVID-19. The sample comprised peripheral blood. DNA of the CDR3: TGTGCCAGCACCTCCGGACAGGGAGGTCAGCCCCAGCATTTT. This encodes CASTSGQGGQPQHF.